This entry concerns a single T cell receptor (beta chain). The sort gate was single viable CD3+CD4+CD8-CD45RO+ cells for memory CD4+ T cells. This entry comes from a study of memory CD4+ T cells and cytomegalovirus serostatus. V was clipped by 7 bases and J by 0 bases, with 9 bases between them. There are 14 residues in the CDR3. Germline CDR1 reads MNHEY; CDR2 reads SVGAGI. Measured with immunoSEQ multiplex PCR; TCRdb has only the in-frame clones, and not every one. The sample carries approximately 52,000 clones, 60% to 80% recorded once. The chain links TRBV6-5 to TRBJ1-4; D is uncertain. Sequenced material: memory CD4+ T cells from blood. The clonotype comes from an adult in good health and CMV-seronegative. This chain's CDR3 is CASKPDATNEKLFF. For the CDR3, the DNA is TGTGCCAGCAAGCCAGACGCAACTAATGAAAAACTGTTTTTT.